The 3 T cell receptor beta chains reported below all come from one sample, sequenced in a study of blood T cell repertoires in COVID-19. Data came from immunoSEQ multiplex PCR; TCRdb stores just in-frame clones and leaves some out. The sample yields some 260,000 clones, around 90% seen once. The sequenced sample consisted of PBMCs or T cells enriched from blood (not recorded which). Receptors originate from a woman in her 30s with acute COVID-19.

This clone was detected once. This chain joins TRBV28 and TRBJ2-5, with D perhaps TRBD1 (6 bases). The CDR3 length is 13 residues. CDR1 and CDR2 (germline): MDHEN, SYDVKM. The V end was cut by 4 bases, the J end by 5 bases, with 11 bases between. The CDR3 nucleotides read TGTGCCAGCAGTTCGACAGACAGGGAGACCCAGTACTTC. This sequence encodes CASSSTDRETQYF.

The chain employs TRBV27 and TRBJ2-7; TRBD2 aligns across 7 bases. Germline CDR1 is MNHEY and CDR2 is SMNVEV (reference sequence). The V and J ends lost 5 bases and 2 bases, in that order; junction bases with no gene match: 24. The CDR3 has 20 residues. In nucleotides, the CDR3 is TGTGCCAGCAGTCCGTCGTTGGGAGGGGCGAATTTCCCAATTGCCTACGAGCAGTACTTC. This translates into CASSPSLGGANFPIAYEQYF.

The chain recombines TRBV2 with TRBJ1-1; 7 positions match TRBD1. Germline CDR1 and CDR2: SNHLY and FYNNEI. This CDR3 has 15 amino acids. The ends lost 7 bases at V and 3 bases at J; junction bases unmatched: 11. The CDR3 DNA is TGTGCCAGCAAAAGACAGGGAATCCTAGACACTGAAGCTTTCTTT. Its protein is CASKRQGILDTEAFF.